In its sample, the clone carrying this T cell receptor (beta chain) was seen many times. TCRdb re-derived calls from the PCR reads in MiXCR, one entry per CDR3 protein. The sample includes approximately 670,000 distinct CDR3 sequences, about 20% of them seen just once. This entry is derived from a study of molecular identifiers for immune sequencing clone quantification. About the study: Sequencing covered four of five parts into which replicate RNA from around 20,000 or 100,000 naive CD8 cells was split.

With 10%, 30% or 50% of RNA, about 19,000 to 1,100,000 naive CD8 T cells were sequenced. Using a CD8+CD4-CCR7+CD45RA+ phenotype, naive CD8 T cells were sorted. Sequencing was done on a sample of naive CD8+ T cells from blood, with Jurkat cell RNA spiked in. Subset described: FACS-sorted CD8+CD4-CCR7+CD45RA+ naive T cells. The TCR was taken from a human donor in good health. Some libraries in this study had Jurkat cell RNA spiked in.

The CDR3 DNA reads as TGTGCCAGCAGCTTGGCCAACATCCGGAACACTGAAGCTTTCTTT. Protein: CASSLANIRNTEAFF. This sequence joins TRBV5-6 and TRBJ1-1; no clear D gene. The CDR3 spans 15 residues. Trimming cost V 0 bases and J 1 base, with 10 bases left between them. The germline V gene has CDR1 SGHDT and CDR2 YYEEEE.